The rows below give T cell receptor beta chains drawn from one sample of a study of blood T cell repertoires in COVID-19. Data came from immunoSEQ multiplex PCR; TCRdb stores just in-frame clones and leaves some out. The sample contains a few hundred thousand clones, approximately 89% of which appear only once. Sample: peripheral blood. These receptors originate from a woman in her sixties with COVID-19, enrolled during active disease. CDR3s include the opening cysteine and the closing phenylalanine or tryptophan.

>TRBV6-5|TRBJ1-4|14
CASTWGQQNEKLFF
>TRBV6-6|TRBJ2-1|13
CAGGGSIYNEQFF
>TRBV14|TRBJ2-1|15
CASSQNAGGPSEQFF
>TRBV7-3|TRBJ1-1|15
CASSLSQGGGTEAFF
>TRBV18|TRBJ2-3|19
CASSPRGASGGLGTDTQYF
>TRBV15|TRBJ1-4|15
CATSRITGRLGELFF
>TRBV9|TRBJ2-1|15
CASNHLGGAANEQFF
>TRBV5-6|TRBJ2-1|16
CASTESTGVSYNEQFF
>TRBV5-8|TRBJ2-3|16
CASSFSGTGFPDTQYF
>TRBV2|TRBJ1-5|17
CASQALQGARSNQPQHF
>TRBV6-2/TRBV6-3|TRBJ2-1|17
CASSPHSSGGRRNEQFF
>TRBV14|TRBJ1-3|15
CASSRDRGSGNTIYF
>TRBV18|TRBJ2-5|14
CASSPQIGEETQYF
>TRBV5-8|TRBJ1-2|13
CASSPTANYGYTF
>TRBV15|TRBJ2-3|16
CATSGVGTGSEDTQYF
>TRBV5-1|TRBJ1-4|15
CASSSGQGAGEKLFF
>TRBV30|TRBJ1-6|14
CAWSRSPRGSPLHF
>TRBV5-1|TRBJ2-5|13
CASRDTSTETQYF
>TRBV3-1/TRBV3-2|TRBJ2-7|11
CASSQGNEQYF
>TRBV7-9|TRBJ2-3|14
CASSLDRGADTQYF
>TRBV19|TRBJ1-4|13
CASSIDGREKLFF
>TRBV15|TRBJ1-3|19
CATSRDRLGHLSVRNTIYF
>TRBV5-1|TRBJ2-1|15
CASSLSSGGYNEQFF
>TRBV29-1|TRBJ1-1|14
CSVPGGGSDTEAFF
>TRBV5-1|TRBJ1-2|14
CASSLGGSNYGYTF
>TRBV5-1|TRBJ2-7|15
CASSLVAGGYYEQYF